This T cell receptor (beta chain) was captured by sequencing in a study of cytomegalovirus exposure and HLA in healthy donors (dated by TCRdb to 2015 to 2018). Describing the broader study: In an earlier analysis of 587 of the donors, about 260 Gb of sequence data and some 120 million unique TCR beta sequences from 150 million to 200 million T cells were reported. To predict cytomegalovirus infection status, the study brought together high-throughput TCR immunosequencing, statistical association of individual TCRs with disease status, and machine learning. Among the roughly 430 genotyped donors, around 81% belonged to the genetic ancestry cluster associated with self-reported Caucasian donors. In an earlier analysis of about 590 of the donors, high-throughput TCR beta sequencing was used to judge whether each TCR beta V gene segment behaved as functional or pseudogenic. Donor age, sex, ethnicity and CMV serostatus were compiled alongside the repertoire data. The number of donors typed differed by locus, with 629-630 for A, B, C, DRB1 and DQB1, 522 for DQA1, about 610 for DPA1, and some 450 for DPB1. About 300 gigabases of sequencing data and approximately 85 million unique TCR sequences were included in an early release covering 500 to 750 HLA-typed donors. Both class I and class II loci were covered by HLA typing, at four-digit resolution. In the later analysis, no new phenotypic data were used to find candidate immune exposures; instead, reliance was placed on TCR beta sequences and their occurrence across donors. A later genetic analysis took genome-wide SNP genotypes for about three fifths of the roughly 670 donors and used that subset as a discovery cohort. On average, 235,054 unique TCR beta nucleotide sequences were sequenced per donor among about 400 genotyped donors of the cohort, with 15% to 20% of those sequences being non-productive. To study patterns of TCR occurrence, a later analysis re-analyzed previously published TCR beta repertoires from 666 donors and added high-resolution HLA genotyping. All discovery cohort repertoires had been generated on a single sequencing platform. The aim of the study was to test whether cataloging public T cell receptors could identify signatures of past pathogen exposure. Because of strong linkage in the cohort, four to six DR-DQ haplotypes were treated as single units for association and clustering. In addition to the first cohort of 666 subjects, a separate validation cohort of under 150 different subjects was used. The study profiled the T cell repertoires of 500 to 800 subjects by immunosequencing and related them to cytomegalovirus serostatus.

The cohort was made up of roughly 670 healthy bone marrow donors. At the time of sampling, all cohort members were nominally healthy, though unrecorded immune exposures were likely present. The donor was CMV seropositive and was included in the group of 250 to 300 seropositive cohort members. Every donor gave a peripheral blood sample, and the peripheral blood mononuclear cells from that sample were used for TCR beta sequencing. Genomic DNA was extracted from the blood cell samples with the Qiagen DNeasy Blood Extraction Kit. The germline V gene supplies CDR1 SGHVS and CDR2 FQNEAQ. The germline ends are 8 bases apart after V is trimmed by 0 bases and J by 6 bases. The CDR3 contains 13 residues, cysteine and phenylalanine counted. The entry retains the CDR3 DNA only, 39 bases that are in frame from base 1. Concerning this clone itself: Its cognate antigen has yet to be identified. The sample holds no much larger clone one base away, and base qualities are not on file. The sample contains more than one DNA sequence encoding this CDR3.

Beyond this particular receptor, the publication reports: A further reported finding was that TCR beta sequences accurately predicted the HLA-A and HLA-B alleles for most subjects in the first cohort. Because counts were too low, 15 to 20 rarely observed V segments, including chromosome 9 orphons, were excluded from the earlier analysis of 587 of the donors. A total of roughly 160 TCR beta chains were listed by the study as associated with cytomegalovirus. Because the 87-base-pair reads could not distinguish some IMGT-functional V segments, including TRBV6-2 and TRBV6-3, those segments were excluded. In an earlier analysis of 587 of the donors, most TCR beta V segments appeared in productive rearrangements about 90% or about 30% of the time, broadly matching IMGT annotations. Roughly uniform sequencing depth across donors was assumed in presence/absence analyses, although this assumption may not hold. Linkage disequilibrium might explain the correlated functional status among segregating V segments, but an unknown experimental factor could not be excluded. The authors suggested that the approach could potentially be generalized to other disease states and immunological phenotypes. A group of highly shared sequence variants was considered likely to be a technical artifact of the sequencing pipeline. Most TCR sequences were observed very rarely across donors, whereas some public TCRs were present in many individuals. Because HLA typing was missing for some donors at each locus, association tests included only the typed subset. CMV serostatus was the only immune exposure information available for the cohort. A few of the identified cytomegalovirus-associated TCR beta chains were confirmed in vitro to be specific for cytomegalovirus antigens. A later analysis associated about 17,000 TCR beta sequences with specific HLA alleles at a false discovery rate of 0.05. When HLA alleles, especially DR and DQ, strongly co-occurred, attributing TCR associations to individual alleles was difficult. The classifier was reported to diagnose cytomegalovirus status with high specificity and sensitivity in both the original and validation cohorts. A later analysis found that TCR association rates varied across HLA loci, with DRB1 alleles showing the most associated TCRs and HLA-C alleles the fewest. Compared with equally common non-associated chains, HLA-associated TCR beta chains in a later analysis were more clonally expanded and had lower generation probabilities. V-gene and J-gene trimming of TCR beta chains was associated with a missense DCLRE1C variant in a later genetic analysis, and the association was replicated in an independent cohort. A later analysis found that most CMV-associated TCR beta chains appeared HLA-restricted, with HLA associations seemingly driven largely by CMV exposure. In a later analysis, several top co-occurrence clusters were reported to appear linked to parvovirus B19, influenza, CMV and Epstein-Barr virus. Only TCR beta chains were sequenced in this cohort, and the absence of alpha or paired-chain data limited detectable features. In a later genetic analysis, fewer N-insertions in productive TCRs were reported among donors in an Asian-associated ancestry cluster than the approximately 710-donor mean.

Preparation of the library involved the immunoSEQ multiplex PCR assay. A mixture of 60 forward primers for TCR Vbeta segments and 13 reverse primers for TCR Jbeta segments was used in the multiplex PCR. Amplification of the CDR3 region of rearranged TCR beta genes was performed with a multiplex PCR assay on genomic DNA. The Illumina HiSeq System was used to sequence the amplified TCR beta libraries as 87-base-pair reads. For the original study's pipeline: A later analysis counted approximately 84 million unique TCR beta chains across the 690 or so repertoires, and some 11 million of these chains were shared by at least two donors. To remove PCR and sequencing errors, raw reads were error-corrected and collapsed into unique sequences using a nearest-neighbor algorithm that merged closely related sequences. CDR3 sequences were aligned to IMGT reference sequences to assign V, D and J gene segments. Each retained sequence needed at least a six-nucleotide match to both a V gene segment and a J gene segment. A rearrangement was called productive if the CDR3 had no stop codons and remained in frame with V and J, and every other rearrangement was called non-productive. Following IMGT convention, CDR3 was defined as the stretch from the second conserved V-encoded cysteine to the conserved J-encoded phenylalanine. The earlier analysis of 587 of the donors excluded sequences that lacked an unambiguous match to a single V gene segment. In an earlier analysis of roughly 500 of the donors, V segments were called functional above 56.7% productive rearrangements and were called segregating when the between-donor standard deviation exceeded 5%. To diagnose cytomegalovirus status from the catalog of TCR beta chain sequences, a statistical classification framework was built. V and J gene assignment, in a later analysis, came from comparing TCR nucleotide sequences with IMGT/GENE-DB human TR gene sequences. In a later analysis, CDR3 sequences and most-parsimonious VDJ recombination scenarios were assigned using the TCRdist pipeline. In a later analysis, each TCR beta chain was defined by its CDR3 amino acid sequence together with its V-gene family, and reads lacking a unique V-gene family were excluded. In a later analysis, 450 to 600 highly shared, low-generation-probability nucleotide sequences were removed to address suspected cross-contamination and a sequencing artifact. In a later analysis, a clonal expansion index was calculated for each public chain from normalized within-repertoire ranks of inferred template counts. Generation probabilities in a later analysis came from a VDJ recombination model fitted to out-of-frame rearrangements, and those results were checked against IGoR. A later analysis scored TCR-TCR, TCR-HLA and TCR-CMV co-occurrence with hypergeometric tests, applying a repertoire-size bias correction to TCR pairs. False discovery rates were estimated in a later analysis by permuting HLA or CMV assignments 20 times. A later analysis grouped co-occurring TCRs with DBSCAN, adding TCRdist sequence similarity when clustering within HLA-allele-positive subsets. Repertoires with fewer than 30,000 or more than 120,000 public chains were left out of co-occurrence clustering, as were a handful of repertoires with anomalous nucleotide sharing. TCRdb took over this immuneACCESS table, retaining in-frame rearrangements with V and J assigned. Such tables are incomplete; in checked studies, under half of the missing clones stem from an unresolved V gene, and the remainder is unexplained. V and J calls plus clone size are reproduced from that table; the DNA served to infer D and trimming. The sample has 150,000 to 200,000 clones on record, 80% of them singletons. The top ten constitute around 7.2% of the sample.

The source material was PBMCs. The TCR was taken from a man under 40 in good health and CMV-seropositive. Rearrangement joined TRBV7-8 to TRBJ1-2, and TRBD1 may be the D gene, going by 5 matching bases. The nucleotide sequence is TGTGCCAGCAGCTTAGCAGGGGCAGATGGCTACACCTTC. Protein translation: CASSLAGADGYTF.